This TCR beta chain derives from a study of tumor-infiltrating lymphocytes in primary liver carcinoma. CDR1 and CDR2 (germline): SGHNT, YYREEE (reference sequence). The CDR3 is 16 residues long. Trimming at V came to 5 bases and at J to 6 bases, leaving 15 bases not matched to a gene. Co-extraction of both nucleic acids (RNA and DNA) used about 18-31 mg of unsorted bulk tissue. The patients presented with primary liver carcinoma, which was managed through surgical resection. A constant-region primer served to make TCR beta cDNA from around 540 ng total RNA. Each TCR beta library was derived from three nested multiplex PCR rounds that employed slightly modified ARM-PCR. A C-beta reverse primer was combined with TRBV1-TRBV30 forward primers in the first two PCR rounds, and each round had roughly 9 cycles. TCRdb itself ran the multiplex PCR reads through MiXCR, one entry per CDR3 protein. This sample has more than 95,000 distinct CDR3 sequences, with roughly 80% found just once.

What was sequenced was liver tumor tissue from sampling region 3. Sample subset: tumor region T3, left-lateral pole. This clonotype was sampled from a man aged 35-49 years with primary liver carcinoma and hepatitis B virus infection. The chain combines TRBV5-4 with TRBJ2-7; TRBD2 matches at 9 bases. This CDR3 reads CASSKTSGGREAEQYF. The DNA for the CDR3 is TGTGCCAGCAGTAAGACTAGCGGAGGTCGAGAGGCCGAGCAGTACTTC.